A single sample gave rise to the 13 T cell receptor beta chains below, sequenced in a study of blood T cell repertoires in COVID-19. Repertoires were generated with immunoSEQ multiplex PCR, while TCRdb's copy carries only in-frame clones and drops some. Of some 93,000 clones listed, 85% to 90% are singletons. The sequenced material came from peripheral blood. All receptors derive from a man aged 55 to 70 with acute or convalescent COVID-19.

The V and J genes are TRBV7-2 and TRBJ1-2; D remains unclear. Trimming left V 2 bases short and J 7 bases short, with 11 bases between. This CDR3 region has 13 residues. Germline lookup yields CDR1 SGHTA and CDR2 FQGNSA. CDR3 DNA sequence: TGTGCCAGCAGCTTACCCCGGGTCTCTGGCTACACCTTC. It specifies CASSLPRVSGYTF.

The rearrangement uses TRBV12-3 or TRBV12-4 and TRBJ1-3, with TRBD1 matching 7 bases. J lost 5 bases, V lost 6 bases, and 4 bases had no gene match. The CDR3 runs 13 residues. CDR3 amino acids: CASSPTGRNTIYF. Here the CDR3 DNA reads TGTGCCAGCAGCCCGACAGGGAGAAACACCATATATTTT.

The rearrangement joins TRBV3-1 (or the pseudogene TRBV3-2) to TRBJ2-3; 11 bases match TRBD2. V was clipped by 6 bases and J by 3 bases; unmatched bases: 11. Germline V lookup: CDR1 LGHDT, CDR2 YNNKEL (reference sequence). CDR3 length: 17 residues. The DNA for the CDR3 is TGTGCCAGCAGTCCTTATTTCGGGACTAGCGGTACAGATACGCAGTATTTT. This codes for CASSPYFGTSGTDTQYF.

The rearrangement links TRBV27 to TRBJ1-1; a possible D gene is TRBD1 (5 bases). The V gene lost 9 bases and the J gene lost 1 base, with 18 bases spanning the gap. Germline CDR1 and CDR2: MNHEY and SMNVEV (reference sequence). CDR3 size: 15 residues. The CDR3 DNA sequence: TGTGCCAGTAAGATGACCCGGGGGAAGAACACTGAAGCTTTCTTT. Translation: CASKMTRGKNTEAFF.

The chain combines TRBV25-1 with TRBJ1-4; 10 bases are shared with TRBD1. The J segment lost 7 bases and the V segment lost 3 bases, leaving 2 bases of the junction unmatched. CDR1 MGHDK and CDR2 SYGVNS come from the germline V gene. The CDR3 has 14 amino acids. CDR3 DNA sequence: TGTGCCAGCAGTGAGGACAGGGGGAGTGAAAAACTGTTTTTT. It encodes CASSEDRGSEKLFF.

This chain uses TRBV9 with TRBJ2-7; the D gene is possibly TRBD1 (6 bases). V shed 4 bases and J shed 7 bases, with 12 bases lying between them. Germline V gene lookup returns CDR1 SGDLS and CDR2 YYNGEE. This CDR3 comprises 12 residues. For the CDR3, the DNA is TGTGCCAGCAGCAGGGACATTGGGGAGCAGTACTTC. Translated, it gives CASSRDIGEQYF. Drawing the rest from reference TRBV9 and TRBJ2-7, the complete variable domain is DSGVTQTPKHLITATGQRVTLRCSPRSGDLSVYWYQQSLDQGLQFLIQYYNGEERAKGNILERFSAQQFPDLHSELNLSSLELGDSALYFCASSRDIGEQYFGPGTRLTVT.

This CDR3 reads CASSPRSGANEKLFF. CDR3 nucleotides: TGTGCCAGCAGCCCAAGGTCGGGGGCTAATGAAAAACTGTTTTTT. The J gene is TRBJ1-4, the V gene TRBV11-3; D is possibly TRBD1 (5 bases). CDR3 length: 15 residues. Trimming stripped 5 bases from V and 3 bases from J, with 13 bases between. Germline CDR1 reads SGHNT; CDR2 reads YENEEA.

V gene TRBV6-4 combines with J gene TRBJ1-2; D remains ambiguous. Per the germline V gene, CDR1 is MRHNA and CDR2 is SNTAGT. Trimming removed 6 bases at V and 0 bases at J, with 14 bases between. This CDR3 contains 15 residues. CDR3 residues: CASSPLVFSNYGYTF. The CDR3 region has the DNA TGTGCCAGCAGCCCACTCGTATTTTCTAACTATGGCTACACCTTC.

The rearrangement joins TRBV19 to TRBJ1-1; 8 bases align to TRBD1. Germline CDR1 LNHDA, CDR2 SQIVND (reference sequence). With 5 bases clipped from V and 0 bases from J, the junction kept 8 bases outside the gene matches. The CDR3 extends over 16 amino acids. The CDR3 region has the DNA TGTGCCAGTAGTCCGTCGCCGACAGGGGTGAACACTGAAGCTTTCTTT. Translation: CASSPSPTGVNTEAFF.

The rearrangement uses TRBV29-1 and TRBJ2-7; D remains ambiguous. This CDR3 is built from 11 residues. Trimming removed 6 bases from V and 1 base from J, with 7 bases in between. From germline, CDR1 is SQVTM and CDR2 ANQGSEA. The CDR3 DNA follows: TGCAGCGTAGCAGGTTCCTACGAGCAGTACTTC. Protein product: CSVAGSYEQYF.

In this sample, this clone turned up once. This sequence joins TRBV20-1 and TRBJ1-2; D is ambiguous. This CDR3 comprises 12 residues. Germline V gives CDR1 DFQATT, CDR2 SNEGSKA (reference sequence). Trimming pared 3 bases from V and 5 bases from J, leaving 10 bases between. Here the CDR3 reads CSASGLEYGYTF. The DNA for the CDR3 is TGCAGTGCTAGTGGGCTGGAGTATGGCTACACCTTC.

The chain joins TRBV10-3 to TRBJ2-3, with TRBD1 matching 9 bases. The germline gives CDR1 ENHRY, CDR2 SYGVKD. The CDR3 contains 15 residues. Trimming removed 5 bases from V and 1 base from J; junction bases left unmatched: 4. The CDR3 nucleotides are TGTGCCATCAGTCCGGGACAGGGTCGCACAGATACGCAGTATTTT. It is translated as CAISPGQGRTDTQYF.

The rearrangement uses TRBV5-5 and TRBJ2-3, with 7 bases lining up with TRBD1. V was clipped by 4 bases and J by 9 bases; unmatched bases: 11. This CDR3 has 14 amino acids. Germline V gives CDR1 SGHKS, CDR2 YYEKEE (reference sequence). The CDR3 reads CASSVGTVPWTQYF. The CDR3 DNA sequence: TGTGCCAGCAGCGTAGGGACAGTCCCTTGGACGCAGTATTTT.